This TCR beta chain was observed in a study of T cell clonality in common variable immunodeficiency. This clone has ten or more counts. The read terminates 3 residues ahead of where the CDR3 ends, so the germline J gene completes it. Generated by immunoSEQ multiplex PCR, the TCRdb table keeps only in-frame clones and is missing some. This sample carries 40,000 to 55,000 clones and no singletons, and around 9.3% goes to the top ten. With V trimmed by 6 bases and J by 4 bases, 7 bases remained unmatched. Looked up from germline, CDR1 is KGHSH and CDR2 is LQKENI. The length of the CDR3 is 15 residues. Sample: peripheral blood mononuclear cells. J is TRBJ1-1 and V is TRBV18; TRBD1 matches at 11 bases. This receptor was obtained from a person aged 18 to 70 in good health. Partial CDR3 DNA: TGTGCCAGCTCTCTTTCCGGGACAGGGGGCACTGAA. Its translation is CASSLSGTGGTE. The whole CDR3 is CASSLSGTGGTEAFF.